The 31 T cell receptor beta chains in this list originate from one sample, sequenced in a study of blood T cell repertoires in COVID-19. Using immunoSEQ multiplex PCR, the repertoire was profiled, and TCRdb retains in-frame clones only, with some absent. Among about 270,000 clones listed, approximately 91% were seen once. Sequences were obtained from PBMCs or T cells enriched from blood (not recorded which). Every receptor here comes from a woman aged 40 to 55 with acute COVID-19.

The V call is TRBV19, the J call TRBJ1-2, with a tentative D call TRBD1 (5 bases). CDR1 and CDR2 (germline): LNHDA, SQIVND (reference sequence). The V and J ends lost 1 base and 8 bases respectively, with 11 bases between them. CDR3 size: 13 residues. CDR3 DNA: TGTGCCAGTAGTATAGGGGGGGAGAGGGGCTACACCTTC. It codes for CASSIGGERGYTF.

This clone was recorded at least ten times. This chain connects TRBV5-1 to TRBJ2-6; tentatively, D is TRBD2 (7 bases). Germline CDR1 and CDR2: SGHRS and YFSETQ. CDR3 length: 16 residues. Trimming stripped 0 bases from V and 2 bases from J, with 9 bases between. CDR3 in DNA: TGCGCCAGCAGCTTGGCCGGGGGGCCTGGGGCCAACGTCCTGACTTTC. It translates to CASSLAGGPGANVLTF.

The chain is built from TRBV10-3 and TRBJ2-7, with a weak D call TRBD2 (7 bases). Trimming left V 11 bases short and J 0 bases short, with 14 bases between. Germline V CDR1 and CDR2: ENHRY, SYGVKD. The CDR3 is made up of 13 amino acids. In DNA form, the CDR3 reads TGTGCCGGCAGGGGAGGGTCCTCCTACGAGCAGTACTTC. Translation: CAGRGGSSYEQYF.

The rearrangement links TRBV3-1 (or the pseudogene TRBV3-2) to TRBJ1-5; 10 nucleotides line up with TRBD1. Losses at the gene ends were 5 bases for V and 1 base for J; bases not matched to a gene: 17. CDR1 is LGHDT, CDR2 YNNKEL, per germline (reference sequence). This CDR3 region has 20 residues. The CDR3 DNA reads as TGTGCCAGCAGCAAAAATAGACCGGGACAGGGGATTGAGAGCAATCAGCCCCAGCATTTT. Translation: CASSKNRPGQGIESNQPQHF.

This chain links TRBV19 with TRBJ1-2; 7 bases map to TRBD1. There are 14 residues in the CDR3. The germline V gene encodes CDR1 LNHDA and CDR2 SQIVND (reference sequence). V shed 5 bases, J shed 6 bases, and the junction held 9 bases outside the gene matches. CDR3 nucleotides: TGTGCCAGTAGTCCGCGACAGGGCTCCAATGGCTACACCTTC. Translated: CASSPRQGSNGYTF. Using reference TRBV19 and TRBJ1-2 for the parts outside the CDR3, the full variable domain is DGGITQSPKYLFRKEGQNVTLSCEQNLNHDAMYWYRQDPGQGLRLIYYSQIVNDFQKGDIAEGYSVSREKKESFPLTVTSAQKNPTAFYLCASSPRQGSNGYTFGSGTRLTVV.

The rearrangement links TRBV11-3 to TRBJ2-3; 13 nucleotides align to TRBD2. This CDR3 has 16 amino acids. V shed 8 bases, J shed 4 bases, and the junction held 9 bases outside the gene matches. Per the germline V gene, CDR1 is SGHNT and CDR2 is YENEEA. CDR3 region: CASSPSGTSGADTQYF. DNA of the CDR3: TGTGCCAGCTCCCCTTCCGGGACTAGCGGGGCAGATACGCAGTATTTT.

The chain uses TRBV7-9 and TRBJ1-3, with D possibly being TRBD1 (6 bases). In germline, CDR1 is SEHNR, CDR2 FQNEAQ (reference sequence). The CDR3 is made up of 15 amino acids. Trimming pared 0 bases from V and 3 bases from J, leaving 9 bases between. CDR3 protein: CASSLAQGGGNTIYF. CDR3 bases: TGTGCCAGCAGCTTAGCACAGGGTGGTGGAAACACCATATATTTT. The full variable domain, rest sourced from reference TRBV7-9 and TRBJ1-3, is DTGVSQNPRHKITKRGQNVTFRCDPISEHNRLYWYRQTLGQGPEFLTYFQNEAQLEKSRLLSDRFSAERPKGSFSTLEIQRTEQGDSAMYLCASSLAQGGGNTIYFGEGSWLTVV.

The gene calls are TRBV15 and TRBJ1-1, with D hard to call. This CDR3 is built from 12 residues. Germline assignment: CDR1 LNHNV and CDR2 YYDKDF (reference sequence). Trimming pared 5 bases from V and 0 bases from J, leaving 4 bases between. For the CDR3, the DNA is TGTGCCACCAGCGCGTTGAACACTGAAGCTTTCTTT. This translates into CATSALNTEAFF.

J is TRBJ1-4 and V is TRBV2; D perhaps matches TRBD1 (6 bases). CDR3 size: 17 residues. V lost 6 bases and J 0 bases, leaving 17 bases between the germline ends. Germline V lookup: CDR1 SNHLY, CDR2 FYNNEI. CDR3 nucleotide sequence: TGTGCCAGCAGCTCTAGGTGGGACACTCCAACTAATGAAAAACTGTTTTTT. It translates to CASSSRWDTPTNEKLFF.

This sequence joins TRBV27 and TRBJ2-1, with 10 bases lining up with TRBD1. J lost 3 bases, V lost 5 bases, and 7 bases had no gene match. The CDR3 consists of 16 residues. CDR1 MNHEY and CDR2 SMNVEV come from the germline V gene (reference sequence). DNA of the CDR3: TGTGCCAGCAGTCCACGACAGGGGGCGAACTACAATGAGCAGTTCTTC. Translated, it gives CASSPRQGANYNEQFF.

The chain is built from TRBV20-1 and TRBJ2-7, with a tentative D call TRBD1 (5 bases). CDR1 and CDR2 (germline): DFQATT, SNEGSKA (reference sequence). The CDR3 runs 14 residues. V dropped 3 bases and J dropped 2 bases, with 14 bases sitting between them. In DNA, the CDR3 is TGCAGTGCTAGTTGGACACCACCAACCTACGAGCAGTACTTC. Translated, it gives CSASWTPPTYEQYF.

The CDR3, as DNA: TGTGCCACCAGTGAATCTACACTTAGAGGTACGCAGTATTTT. This translates into CATSESTLRGTQYF. This chain links TRBV24-1 with TRBJ2-3, with D unclear. The germline V gene encodes CDR1 KGHDR and CDR2 SFDVKD. Between the trimmed V and J ends, which lost 4 bases and 8 bases, there was a span of 15 bases. This CDR3 is built from 14 residues.

V usage is TRBV30 and J usage is TRBJ1-2, with 8 bases lining up with TRBD1. This CDR3 contains 13 residues. After removal of 2 bases from V and 8 bases from J, the junction contained 7 bases not matched to a gene. Per the germline V gene, CDR1 is GTSNPN and CDR2 is SVGIG (reference sequence). Written as DNA, the CDR3 is TGTGCCTGGAGTATCGGACAGGGTCTGGGCTACACCTTC. This codes for CAWSIGQGLGYTF.

This rearrangement joins TRBV29-1 to TRBJ2-5; weak D call: TRBD1 (6 bases). V gave up 8 bases and J gave up 1 base, with 14 bases separating them. The CDR3 is made up of 13 amino acids. The germline gives CDR1 SQVTM, CDR2 ANQGSEA. The CDR3 loop is CSHVRGSQETQYF. Written as DNA, the CDR3 is TGCAGCCATGTCAGGGGTTCCCAAGAGACCCAGTACTTC.

V and J are TRBV7-2 and TRBJ1-1; perhaps TRBD1 as D (5 bases). The V gene lost 4 bases and the J gene lost 10 bases, with 16 bases spanning the gap. From germline, CDR1 is SGHTA and CDR2 FQGNSA. There are 13 residues in the CDR3. The CDR3 region is CASSSPARDGAFF. The CDR3 region has the DNA TGTGCCAGCAGCTCCCCTGCGCGGGACGGAGCTTTCTTT.

This clone was seen only a few times. J is TRBJ1-1 and V is TRBV30; maybe TRBD1 (5 bases). Trimming removed 2 bases from V and 13 bases from J, with 23 bases in between. Germline loops: CDR1 GTSNPN, CDR2 SVGIG (reference sequence). This CDR3 region has 14 residues. CDR3 sequence: CAWSHWRTTRSGFF. In nucleotides, the CDR3 is TGTGCCTGGAGTCACTGGCGGACAACACGATCGGGTTTCTTT.

This chain joins TRBV9 and TRBJ2-5; 8 bases are a match to TRBD2. The CDR3 runs 16 residues. Losses at the gene ends were 5 bases for V and 5 bases for J; bases not matched to a gene: 14. Germline V gene data show CDR1 as SGDLS and CDR2 as YYNGEE. The CDR3 protein is CASSVREGRGFETQYF. CDR3 coding DNA: TGTGCCAGCAGTGTTCGGGAGGGGCGGGGGTTTGAGACCCAGTACTTC.

J is TRBJ2-3 and V is TRBV24-1; no clear D gene. This CDR3 comprises 16 residues. V was pared by 4 bases and J by 4 bases, with 17 bases between. The germline V gene has CDR1 KGHDR and CDR2 SFDVKD. CDR3 loop: CATSDPSVPIPDTQYF. The CDR3 DNA sequence: TGTGCCACCAGTGACCCCTCGGTACCGATCCCAGATACGCAGTATTTT.

The rearrangement links TRBV3-1 (or the pseudogene TRBV3-2) to TRBJ1-1; tentatively, D is TRBD1 (6 bases). V gave up 0 bases and J gave up 5 bases, with 13 bases separating them. The germline gives CDR1 LGHDT, CDR2 YNNKEL (reference sequence). This CDR3 spans 15 amino acids. DNA for the CDR3: TGTGCCAGCAGCCAAGATATAAGGGGGGGGACTGAAGCTTTCTTT. It encodes CASSQDIRGGTEAFF.

The chain links TRBV6-2 or TRBV6-3 to TRBJ2-5; no clear D gene. The CDR3 has 14 amino acids. Germline-derived CDR1 and CDR2 are MNHEY and SVGEGT. V gave up 6 bases and J gave up 0 bases, with 11 bases separating them. CDR3 DNA sequence: TGTGCCAGCAGCCCCGGGTTATACCAAGAGACCCAGTACTTC. Protein: CASSPGLYQETQYF.

The genes are TRBV24-1 and TRBJ2-3, with 7 nucleotides matching TRBD2. CDR1 is KGHDR and CDR2 is SFDVKD in the germline V gene. CDR3 length: 15 residues. Trimming cost V 4 bases and J 0 bases; bases outside gene matches: 3. The CDR3 spells CATSEAGLSTDTQYF. The CDR3 DNA reads TGTGCCACCAGTGAAGCGGGGTTGAGCACAGATACGCAGTATTTT.

CDR3 protein: CASSQTNRNTIYF. For the CDR3, the DNA is TGTGCCAGCAGCCAAACAAATCGTAACACCATATATTTT. The rearrangement joins TRBV3-1 (or the pseudogene TRBV3-2) to TRBJ1-3, with D unclear. The germline V gene has CDR1 LGHDT and CDR2 YNNKEL (reference sequence). V was shortened by 2 bases and J by 7 bases, with 9 bases between the two germline ends. The length of the CDR3 is 13 residues.

This sequence joins TRBV2 and TRBJ1-1, with a weak D call TRBD1 (6 bases). With 5 bases removed from V and 6 bases from J, the gap between germline ends came to 16 bases. The germline gives CDR1 SNHLY, CDR2 FYNNEI. The CDR3 is 14 residues long. The CDR3 coding sequence is TGTGCCAGCAGTTTGGAACAGGGCAAATCTGAAGCTTTCTTT. This gives the protein CASSLEQGKSEAFF.

The chain employs TRBV30 and TRBJ1-2, with unresolved D. The germline CDR1 and CDR2 sequences are GTSNPN and SVGIG (reference sequence). The V end was cut by 3 bases, the J end by 2 bases, with 10 bases between. The CDR3 spans 13 residues. For the CDR3, the DNA is TGTGCCTGGAGCGCTACAGTCAACTATGGCTACACCTTC. Translated: CAWSATVNYGYTF.

This chain links TRBV11-2 with TRBJ2-3; 7 bases are shared with TRBD1. CDR1 is SGHAT and CDR2 is FQNNGV in the germline V gene. This CDR3 region has 15 residues. Germline trimming cut 6 bases from V and 1 base from J; bases unmatched to any gene: 7. The CDR3 DNA sequence: TGTGCCAGCAGAGTCCCGGGACAGCGCACAGATACGCAGTATTTT. Protein product: CASRVPGQRTDTQYF.

This chain links TRBV18 with TRBJ1-2, with TRBD1 identical over 7 bases. Germline CDR1 KGHSH, CDR2 LQKENI. CDR3 length: 14 residues. J gave up 4 bases and V 3 bases, and 5 bases lay outside the gene matches. In nucleotides, the CDR3 is TGTGCCAGCTCACCGGGACAGTCTAGCTATGGCTACACCTTC. Residues: CASSPGQSSYGYTF. Together with reference TRBV18 and TRBJ1-2, the CDR3 gives the full variable domain: NAGVMQNPRHLVRRRGQEARLRCSPMKGHSHVYWYRQLPEEGLKFMVYLQKENIIDESGMPKERFSAEFPKEGPSILRIQQVVRGDSAAYFCASSPGQSSYGYTFGSGTRLTVV.

This clone was picked up one time. The chain uses TRBV2 and TRBJ1-1; TRBD1 aligns across 8 bases. The germline V gene encodes CDR1 SNHLY and CDR2 FYNNEI. The V segment lost 1 base and the J segment 0 bases; nucleotides outside the gene matches: 10. The CDR3 length is 18 residues. CDR3 in DNA: TGTGCCAGCAGTGAAGAACAGGGGGTTGGGGTCATGAACACTGAAGCTTTCTTT. Amino acid sequence: CASSEEQGVGVMNTEAFF.

As to this clone: Other nucleotide sequences in the sample specify the same CDR3. The chain combines TRBV3-1 (or the pseudogene TRBV3-2) with TRBJ2-3; possibly TRBD1 for D (6 bases). With 1 base removed from V and 1 base from J, the gap between germline ends came to 6 bases. The CDR3 totals 14 residues. From germline, CDR1 is LGHDT and CDR2 YNNKEL (reference sequence). The CDR3 protein is CASSQGTGTDTQYF. The CDR3 DNA follows: TGTGCCAGCAGCCAAGGGACAGGCACAGATACGCAGTATTTT.

The chain carries TRBV4-1 and TRBJ1-3, with D possibly being TRBD1 (5 bases). The length of the CDR3 is 16 residues. V lost 0 bases to trimming and J lost 4 bases, with 13 bases between them. Germline loops: CDR1 MGHRA, CDR2 YSYEKL. CDR3 sequence (DNA): TGCGCCAGCAGCCAAGATCGGGGGGTCGGGGGAAACACCATATATTTT. It yields the protein CASSQDRGVGGNTIYF.

The chain uses TRBV5-1 and TRBJ2-7, with a possible D match to TRBD2 (5 bases). The CDR3 is 13 residues long. Trimming removed 4 bases at V and 3 bases at J, with 11 bases between. The germline CDR1 and CDR2 sequences are SGHRS and YFSETQ. CDR3 sequence: CASSRAVNYEQYF. CDR3 in DNA: TGCGCCAGCAGCCGAGCGGTGAACTACGAGCAGTACTTC.

The chain carries TRBV27 and TRBJ1-1; the D gene is possibly TRBD1 (5 bases). Germline V gene data show CDR1 as MNHEY and CDR2 as SMNVEV (reference sequence). Trimming left V 5 bases short and J 6 bases short, with 13 bases between. This CDR3 comprises 13 residues. CDR3 sequence: CASSPQGLAEAFF. In DNA form, the CDR3 reads TGTGCCAGCAGTCCTCAGGGTCTGGCTGAAGCTTTCTTT.